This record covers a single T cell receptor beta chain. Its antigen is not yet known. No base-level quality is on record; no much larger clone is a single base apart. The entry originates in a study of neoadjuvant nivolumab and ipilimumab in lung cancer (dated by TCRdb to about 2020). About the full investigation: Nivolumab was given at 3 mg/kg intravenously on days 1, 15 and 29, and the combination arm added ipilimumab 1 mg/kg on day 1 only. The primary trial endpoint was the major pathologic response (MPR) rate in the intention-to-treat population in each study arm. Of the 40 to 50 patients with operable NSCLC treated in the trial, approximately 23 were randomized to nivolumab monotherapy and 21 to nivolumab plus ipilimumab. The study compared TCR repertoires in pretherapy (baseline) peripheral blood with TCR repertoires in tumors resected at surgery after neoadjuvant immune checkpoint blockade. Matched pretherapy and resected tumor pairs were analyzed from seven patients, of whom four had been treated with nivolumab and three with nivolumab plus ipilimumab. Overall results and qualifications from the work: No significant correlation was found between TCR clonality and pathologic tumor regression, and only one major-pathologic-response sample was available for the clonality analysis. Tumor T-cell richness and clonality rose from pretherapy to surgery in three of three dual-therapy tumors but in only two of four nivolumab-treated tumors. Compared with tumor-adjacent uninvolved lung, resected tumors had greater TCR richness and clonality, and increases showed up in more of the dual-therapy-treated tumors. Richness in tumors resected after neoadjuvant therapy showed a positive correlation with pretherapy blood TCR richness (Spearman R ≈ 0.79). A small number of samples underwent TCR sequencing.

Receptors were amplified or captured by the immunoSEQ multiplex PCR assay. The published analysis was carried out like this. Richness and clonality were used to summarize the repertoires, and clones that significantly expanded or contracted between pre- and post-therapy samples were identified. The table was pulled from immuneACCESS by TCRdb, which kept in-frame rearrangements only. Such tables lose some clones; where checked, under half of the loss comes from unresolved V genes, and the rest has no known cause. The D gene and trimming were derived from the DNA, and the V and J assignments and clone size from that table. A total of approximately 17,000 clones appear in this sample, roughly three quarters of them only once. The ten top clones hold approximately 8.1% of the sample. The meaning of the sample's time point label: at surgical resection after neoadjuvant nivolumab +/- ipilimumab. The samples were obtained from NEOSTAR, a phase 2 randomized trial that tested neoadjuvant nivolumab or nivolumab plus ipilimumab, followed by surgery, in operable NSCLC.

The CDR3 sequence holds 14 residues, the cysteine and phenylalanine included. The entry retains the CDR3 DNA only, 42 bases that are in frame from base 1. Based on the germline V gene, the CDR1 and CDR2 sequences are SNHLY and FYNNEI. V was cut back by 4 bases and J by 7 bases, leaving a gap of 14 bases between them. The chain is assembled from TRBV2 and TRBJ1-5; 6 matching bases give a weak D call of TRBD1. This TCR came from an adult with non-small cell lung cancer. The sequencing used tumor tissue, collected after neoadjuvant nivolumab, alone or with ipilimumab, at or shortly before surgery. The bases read TGTGCCAGCAGTGGCCCCGAGGGGGAGCAGCCCCAGCATTTT. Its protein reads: CASSGPEGEQPQHF.